This TCR beta chain was observed in a study of blood T cell repertoires in COVID-19. Deletions cut 4 bases from V and 0 bases from J, with 10 bases between. This CDR3 spans 14 amino acids. Germline CDR1 is SGHTA and CDR2 is FQGNSA. The repertoire was sequenced with immunoSEQ multiplex PCR; TCRdb's copy has only in-frame clones and lacks some. The data contain a few hundred thousand clones, approximately 85% of them seen just once; the ten biggest clones take up 5% to 7.5%. Assignment of participants to cohorts was predicated upon participant-reported clinical history. Sequencing used PBMCs or T cells enriched from blood (not recorded which). The TCR was taken from a woman aged 50 to 65 who had been exposed to COVID-19. The chain links TRBV7-2 to TRBJ2-7; TRBD2 is a possible D gene (6 bases). The DNA for the CDR3 is TGTGCCAGCAGCTCCCGGGACTTCTCCTACGAGCAGTACTTC. Residues: CASSSRDFSYEQYF.